This entry lists 26 T cell receptor beta chains sequenced from one sample in a study of vaccination and CD4 T cells after COVID-19. Cultured CD4+ T cell DNA underwent sequencing with the Oncomine TCR Beta short-read assay. TCRdb passed the PCR reads through MiXCR, listing each CDR3 protein once. The sample has around 19,000 distinct CDR3 sequences; 43% are singletons. No antigen has been identified for these receptors. Treatment given: roughly 11-day PBMC culture with coronavirus spike peptide pools or control peptides (ViraFEST assay). Sequenced sample: CD4+ T cells from blood, cultured in vitro. All receptors derive from a human donor who had recovered from COVID-19.

The genes are TRBV27 and TRBJ2-7; TRBD2 matches 14 bases. In germline, CDR1 is MNHEY, CDR2 SMNVEV (reference sequence). V lost 6 bases, J lost 8 bases, and 6 bases stayed unmatched. The CDR3 length is 14 residues. CDR3 in DNA: TGTGCCAGCAGACTGACTAGCGGGGGGGTTAAGCAGTACTTC. Residues: CASRLTSGGVKQYF.

This clonotype was seen a handful of times. The chain is built from TRBV7-2 and TRBJ2-7, with a possible D match to TRBD2 (6 bases). CDR1 and CDR2 (germline): SGHTA, FQGNSA. This CDR3 region has 15 residues. Between the trimmed V and J ends, which lost 5 bases and 3 bases, there was a span of 17 bases. Here the CDR3 DNA reads TGTGCCAGCAGCCTATACTTCGGGGGACGCTACGAGCAGTACTTC. The encoded protein is CASSLYFGGRYEQYF.

This chain joins TRBV7-8 and TRBJ2-1; a weak D match, TRBD2 (6 bases). This CDR3 has 17 amino acids. V was cut by 2 bases and J by 1 base, with 15 bases left in between. Per the germline V gene, CDR1 is SGHVS and CDR2 is FQNEAQ. The CDR3 sequence: CASSLQAAGRSYNEQFF. As DNA, the CDR3 is TGTGCCAGCAGCTTACAAGCGGCGGGAAGGTCCTACAATGAGCAGTTCTTC.

Only a few counts were recorded for this clonotype. The V and J genes are TRBV6-1 and TRBJ1-1; unclear D gene. V lost 6 bases, J lost 3 bases, and 14 bases lay in between. This CDR3 has 14 amino acids. Germline V lookup: CDR1 MNHNS, CDR2 SASEGT. CDR3 DNA sequence: TGTGCCAGCAGGTCGACGTCGAATCACACTGAAGCTTTCTTT. This codes for CASRSTSNHTEAFF.

This chain connects TRBV2 to TRBJ2-7; the match to TRBD2 covers 7 bases. Trimming removed 7 bases from V and 4 bases from J; junction bases left unmatched: 4. The germline gives CDR1 SNHLY, CDR2 FYNNEI. There are 12 residues in the CDR3. The CDR3 bases are TGTGCCAGCACCCTCGGGGGGTACGAGCAGTACTTC. It is translated as CASTLGGYEQYF.

The V and J genes are TRBV2 and TRBJ2-3; a weak D match, TRBD2 (6 bases). CDR1 and CDR2 (germline): SNHLY, FYNNEI. The CDR3 is made up of 14 amino acids. V was trimmed by 6 bases and J by 2 bases, leaving 12 bases between them. The CDR3 coding sequence is TGTGCCAGCAGGTTAGCGGAAAACACAGATACGCAGTATTTT. Its translation is CASRLAENTDTQYF.

This clonotype has only a few counts. The chain couples TRBV20-1 to TRBJ2-3; TRBD2 agrees at 9 bases. Losses at the gene ends were 5 bases for V and 2 bases for J; bases not matched to a gene: 8. The germline V gene has CDR1 DFQATT and CDR2 SNEGSKA (reference sequence). CDR3 size: 15 residues. The CDR3 sequence: CSAQALAGFTDTQYF. The DNA for the CDR3 is TGCAGTGCTCAGGCCCTAGCGGGGTTCACAGATACGCAGTATTTT.

This sequence joins TRBV7-9 and TRBJ2-3; 9 nucleotides match TRBD2. The length of the CDR3 is 15 residues. Trimming took 1 base from V and 3 from J; bases not matched to a gene: 2. Germline lookup yields CDR1 SEHNR and CDR2 FQNEAQ (reference sequence). The CDR3 sequence: CASSLVLAGTDTQYF. As DNA, the CDR3 is TGTGCCAGCAGCTTAGTTCTAGCGGGAACAGATACGCAGTATTTT.

Regarding this clonotype: The junction shows a germline mismatch at one end, possibly a read error. The V and J genes are TRBV7-2 and TRBJ1-5, with TRBD1 matching over 7 bases. Germline CDR1 reads SGHTA; CDR2 reads FQGNSA. This CDR3 is built from 13 residues. The CDR3 region is CAGSIRGDQPQHF. In DNA, the CDR3 is TGTGCCGGCAGCATCAGGGGGGATCAGCCCCAGCATTTT.

This clonotype turned up a few times. This chain uses TRBV10-1 with TRBJ1-2, with unresolved D. Germline V gene lookup returns CDR1 WNHNN and CDR2 SYGVQD (reference sequence). V was clipped by 4 bases and J by 6 bases, with 12 bases between them. The CDR3 is made up of 13 amino acids. DNA of the CDR3: TGCGCCAGCAGTGGAGGGTTTTCCCATGGCTACACCTTC. Translated: CASSGGFSHGYTF.

V usage is TRBV20-1 and J usage is TRBJ1-2; D gene unclear. Germline V gene lookup returns CDR1 DFQATT and CDR2 SNEGSKA (reference sequence). Trimming removed 6 bases at V and 3 bases at J, with 17 bases between. The CDR3 is 14 amino acids. CDR3 nucleotide sequence: TGCAGTGCAAGTTCCGGCTCCCTCTACTATGGCTACACCTTC. Protein sequence: CSASSGSLYYGYTF.

The chain is built from TRBV6-5 and TRBJ2-3; no firm D call. The germline V gene encodes CDR1 MNHEY and CDR2 SVGAGI. This CDR3 has 14 amino acids. Trimming shortened V by 0 bases and J by 8 bases, and 12 bases separated the two germline ends. CDR3 in amino acids: CASSYSPTAFTQYF. In DNA form, the CDR3 reads TGTGCCAGCAGTTACTCACCAACAGCCTTTACGCAGTATTTT.

The V and J genes are TRBV27 and TRBJ1-2; the D gene is possibly TRBD1 (5 bases). V lost 5 bases, J lost 6 bases, and 16 bases lay in between. This CDR3 has 14 residues. Germline CDR1 reads MNHEY; CDR2 reads SMNVEV (reference sequence). The CDR3 sequence is CASSPPGATHGYTF. The CDR3 DNA is TGTGCCAGCAGTCCCCCCGGGGCCACGCATGGCTACACCTTC.

The chain recombines TRBV19 with TRBJ1-5, with TRBD1 matching 7 bases. Germline V gene sequence: CDR1 LNHDA, CDR2 SQIVND (reference sequence). This CDR3 region has 17 residues. V lost 7 bases to trimming and J lost 1 base; unmatched junction nucleotides: 13. CDR3 amino acids: CASKGTDSRWSNQPQHF. The CDR3 DNA follows: TGTGCCAGTAAGGGGACAGACTCTCGTTGGAGCAATCAGCCCCAGCATTTT.

This clonotype was observed a few times. This chain uses TRBV2 with TRBJ2-3; D possibly corresponds to TRBD2 (5 bases). This CDR3 comprises 13 residues. V was clipped by 4 bases and J by 7 bases, with 12 bases between them. The germline gives CDR1 SNHLY, CDR2 FYNNEI. This chain's CDR3 is CASSGTDGNTQYF. CDR3 sequence (DNA): TGTGCCAGCAGTGGTACCGACGGGAATACGCAGTATTTT.

This CDR3 reads CASRRAGGPYEQYF. In DNA, the CDR3 is TGTGCCAGCAGACGAGCGGGGGGCCCCTACGAGCAGTACTTC. The rearrangement links TRBV27 to TRBJ2-7; TRBD2 matches at 9 bases. From germline, CDR1 is MNHEY and CDR2 SMNVEV (reference sequence). This CDR3 spans 14 amino acids. Unmatched junction bases numbered 5, after V lost 6 bases and J lost 2 bases.

The chain joins TRBV18 to TRBJ2-5, with D possibly matching TRBD1 (5 bases). Germline CDR1 KGHSH, CDR2 LQKENI. The CDR3 has 12 amino acids. V lost 2 bases, J lost 5 bases, and 6 bases lay in between. The CDR3 region is CASSPKGETQYF. The CDR3 region has the DNA TGTGCCAGCTCACCAAAGGGGGAGACCCAGTACTTC.

The rearrangement joins TRBV10-3 to TRBJ2-7; D gene ambiguous. Trimming stripped 11 bases from V and 0 bases from J, with 11 bases between. Germline V gene lookup returns CDR1 ENHRY and CDR2 SYGVKD. The CDR3 has 12 residues. DNA of the CDR3: TGTGCCGTCGGAAAGAGCTCCTACGAGCAGTACTTC. Translating gives CAVGKSSYEQYF.

CDR3 residues: CASSLGIGIGEAFF. CDR3 nucleotide sequence: TGCGCCAGCAGCTTGGGAATAGGGATCGGTGAAGCTTTCTTT. The chain uses TRBV5-1 and TRBJ1-1; unclear D gene. There are 14 residues in the CDR3. Trimming removed 0 bases at V and 7 bases at J, with 13 bases between. CDR1 SGHRS and CDR2 YFSETQ come from the germline V gene.

This clonotype was seen only a few times. The rearrangement uses TRBV2 and TRBJ1-6; unclear D gene. V was cut by 6 bases and J by 0 bases, with 12 bases left in between. CDR1 is SNHLY, CDR2 FYNNEI, per germline. The CDR3 covers 16 residues. The CDR3: CASRALWVSYNSPLHF. The DNA for the CDR3 is TGTGCCAGCAGGGCTCTTTGGGTCTCCTATAATTCACCCCTCCACTTT.

The chain joins TRBV20-1 to TRBJ1-2; weak D call: TRBD1 (6 bases). The germline V gene has CDR1 DFQATT and CDR2 SNEGSKA (reference sequence). The CDR3 is made up of 14 amino acids. The V and J ends lost 5 bases and 5 bases respectively, with 18 bases between them. CDR3 nucleotides: TGCAGTGCTGGGGGTGGGGGGGCGAAATATGGCTACACCTTC. It yields the protein CSAGGGGAKYGYTF.

This clonotype appeared a few times. The chain uses TRBV19 and TRBJ1-5; D uncertain. Germline V gene sequence: CDR1 LNHDA, CDR2 SQIVND (reference sequence). The CDR3 runs to 15 residues. Trimming removed 2 bases at V and 7 bases at J, with 15 bases between. The CDR3 spells CASSIIGQSFQPQHF. The CDR3, as DNA: TGTGCCAGTAGTATAATAGGGCAATCTTTCCAGCCCCAGCATTTT.

The table lists this clonotype with a few counts. This rearrangement joins TRBV5-4 to TRBJ2-1; the match to TRBD2 covers 13 bases. Trimming took 9 bases from V and 6 from J; bases not matched to a gene: 6. The CDR3 covers 14 residues. Germline V gene data show CDR1 as SGHNT and CDR2 as YYREEE (reference sequence). CDR3 nucleotides: TGTGCCATTAGGGGACTAGCGGGAATCAATGAGCAGTTCTTC. Translated: CAIRGLAGINEQFF. Combining the CDR3 with reference TRBV5-4 and TRBJ2-1 gives the whole variable domain ETGVTQSPTHLIKTRGQQVTLRCSSQSGHNTVSWYQQALGQGPQFIFQYYREEENGRGNFPPRFSGLQFPNYSSELNVNALELDDSALYLCAIRGLAGINEQFFGPGTRLTVL.

The chain has TRBV20-1 and TRBJ1-2, with D possibly being TRBD1 (5 bases). Looked up from germline, CDR1 is DFQATT and CDR2 is SNEGSKA (reference sequence). The V end was cut by 3 bases, the J end by 8 bases, with 19 bases between. This CDR3 contains 14 residues. CDR3 protein: CSASPGQGLRGYTF. The CDR3 DNA is TGCAGTGCTAGCCCCGGCCAGGGATTGCGGGGCTACACCTTC.

This clonotype was seen more than once but under ten times. The chain uses TRBV24-1 and TRBJ2-3; no firm D call. Between the trimmed V and J ends, which lost 5 bases and 3 bases, there was a span of 5 bases. The CDR3 spans 12 residues. Germline V CDR1 and CDR2: KGHDR, SFDVKD. This CDR3 is CATSAGTDTQYF. DNA for the CDR3: TGTGCCACCAGTGCCGGGACAGATACGCAGTATTTT.

CDR3 sequence reads: CSARLEARGYTF. CDR3 DNA sequence: TGCAGTGCTAGATTAGAGGCCCGTGGCTACACCTTC. This chain connects TRBV20-1 to TRBJ1-2; D not certain. Germline-derived CDR1 and CDR2 are DFQATT and SNEGSKA (reference sequence). The CDR3 has 12 amino acids. The V end lost 2 bases, the J end lost 7 bases, and 11 bases lay between the germline ends.